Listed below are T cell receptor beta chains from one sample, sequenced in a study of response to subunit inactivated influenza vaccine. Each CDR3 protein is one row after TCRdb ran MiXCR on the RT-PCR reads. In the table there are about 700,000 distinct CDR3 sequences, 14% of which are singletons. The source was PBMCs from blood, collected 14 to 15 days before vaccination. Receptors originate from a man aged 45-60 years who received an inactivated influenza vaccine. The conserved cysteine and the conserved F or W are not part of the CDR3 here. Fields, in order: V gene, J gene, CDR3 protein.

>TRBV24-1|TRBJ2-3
ATSDLGETGTLAAQY
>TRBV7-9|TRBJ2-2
ASSQTYGTNTGELF
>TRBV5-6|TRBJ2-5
ASSLAPWGETQY
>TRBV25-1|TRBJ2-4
ASSARQGGIQY
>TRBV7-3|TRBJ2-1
ASSPGFGISYNEQF
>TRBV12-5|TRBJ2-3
ASGQSGTGGRTDTQY
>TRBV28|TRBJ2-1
ASSPRGTFWNEQF
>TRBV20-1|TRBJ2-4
SARSALRGKAKNIQY
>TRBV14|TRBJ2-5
ASSHEDRGYGETQY
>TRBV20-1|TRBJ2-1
SAGLRASGRFRQF
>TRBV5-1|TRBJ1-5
ASSLDAEYQPQH
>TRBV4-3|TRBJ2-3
ASSQDSGGAGDTQY
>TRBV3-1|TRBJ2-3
ASSPGTGGATQY
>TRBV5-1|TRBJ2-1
ASSLSGRMLGNEQF
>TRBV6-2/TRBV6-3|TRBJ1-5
ATSNGIYQPQH
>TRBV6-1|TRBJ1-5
ASSWEVGNQPQH
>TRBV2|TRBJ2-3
ASSTGTSGGTDTQY
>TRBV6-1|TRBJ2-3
ASSVSYADTQY
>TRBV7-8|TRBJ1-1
ASSPLGGDLNTEAF
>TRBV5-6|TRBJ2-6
ASSFRRTRSGANVLT
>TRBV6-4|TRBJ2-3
ASSVSYTDTQY
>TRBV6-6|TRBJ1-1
ASSQWGGTEAF
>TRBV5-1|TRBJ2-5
ASSLTSGSYQTQY
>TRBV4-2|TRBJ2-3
ASSQDTGGGGTDTQY
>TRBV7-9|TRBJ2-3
ASSLGFSGTTDTQY
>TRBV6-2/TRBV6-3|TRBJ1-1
ASSYSFAVRNRGPSMNTEAF